These 32 T cell receptor beta chains share one sample of origin, sequenced in a study of T cells in Graves' hyperthyroidism and ophthalmopathy. What was amplified from RNA transcripts were TCR beta CDR3 regions. With the HTBI primer set, the TCR CDR3 went through a first round of RT-PCR. TCRdb passed the multiplex PCR reads through MiXCR, listing each CDR3 protein once. The table records approximately 510,000 distinct CDR3 sequences, around 43% of them present only once. Material for sequencing was peripheral blood or thyroid tissue (not recorded which). These receptors all come from an adult woman with Graves' disease, either hyperthyroidism or ophthalmopathy (not recorded which).

The chain is built from TRBV7-9 and TRBJ2-5; no firm D call. The V gene's germline CDR1 is SEHNR and CDR2 FQNEAQ (reference sequence). The CDR3 extends over 13 amino acids. V lost 1 base to trimming and J lost 2 bases, with 5 bases between them. Here the CDR3 DNA reads TGTGCCAGCAGCTTAGTTCATCAAGAGACCCAGTACTTC. Amino acid sequence: CASSLVHQETQYF.

This chain connects TRBV7-6 to TRBJ1-1, with unresolved D. Between the trimmed V and J ends, which lost 10 bases and 6 bases, there was a span of 18 bases. Germline assignment: CDR1 SGHVS and CDR2 FNYEAQ. The CDR3 covers 13 residues. The CDR3 reads CATSISDGSEAFF. In nucleotides, the CDR3 is TGTGCCACAAGCATCTCCGACGGGTCTGAAGCTTTCTTT. The full variable domain, rest sourced from reference TRBV7-6 and TRBJ1-1, is GAGVSQSPRYKVTKRGQDVALRCDPISGHVSLYWYRQALGQGPEFLTYFNYEAQQDKSGLPNDRFSAERPEGSISTLTIQRTEQRDSAMYRCATSISDGSEAFFGQGTRLTVV.

This clonotype came up many times. The chain joins TRBV20-1 to TRBJ1-1; no firm D call. Between the trimmed V and J ends, which lost 0 bases and 2 bases, there was a span of 1 base. Germline V CDR1 and CDR2: DFQATT, SNEGSKA (reference sequence). The CDR3 sequence is 11 residues long. Here the CDR3 reads CSARDNTEAFF. CDR3 in DNA: TGCAGTGCTAGAGACAACACTGAAGCTTTCTTT.

CDR3 in DNA: TGCAGTGCTAGAGATAGTCGGGTTGTTGTTACCCTTTACGAGCAGTACTTC. As protein: CSARDSRVVVTLYEQYF. This chain connects TRBV20-1 to TRBJ2-5; D is unresolved. The DNA end favors TRBJ2-7, so the J call may be wrong. CDR3 length equals 17 residues. Germline V gene lookup returns CDR1 DFQATT and CDR2 SNEGSKA (reference sequence).

For this clonotype: A read error may account for a junction end that differs from germline. The rearrangement uses TRBV2 and TRBJ2-2; 10 positions agree with TRBD2. The CDR3 consists of 16 residues. CDR1 SNHLY and CDR2 FYNNEI come from the germline V gene. The DNA for the CDR3 is TGTGCCATCAGTGAACCCAGCGGGAGGGTTGTCGGGGAGCTGTTTTTT. Its translation is CAISEPSGRVVGELFF.

This clonotype was seen many times. The J gene is TRBJ1-3, the V gene TRBV10-3; no clear D. This CDR3 has 15 amino acids. Germline lookup yields CDR1 ENHRY and CDR2 SYGVKD. The V end was cut by 2 bases, the J end by 0 bases, with 8 bases between. The CDR3 DNA reads TGTGCCATCAGTGAGCTGGGGAACTCTGGAAACACCATATATTTT. Its protein product is CAISELGNSGNTIYF.

The V and J genes are TRBV4-1 and TRBJ2-5; TRBD1 is a possible D gene (5 bases). CDR1 and CDR2 from the germline V gene are MGHRA and YSYEKL. Trimming took off 4 bases at V and 4 bases at J, with 19 bases between the two ends. This CDR3 has 16 residues. CDR3 sequence (DNA): TGCGCCAGCAGCCTAAAAGAGTCCAGGGCATTAGAGACCCAGTACTTC. Amino acids: CASSLKESRALETQYF.

The J gene is TRBJ1-4, the V gene TRBV30, with TRBD1 matching 8 bases. The V and J ends lost 4 bases and 10 bases, in that order; junction bases with no gene match: 8. There are 13 residues in the CDR3. Looked up from germline, CDR1 is GTSNPN and CDR2 is SVGIG (reference sequence). The CDR3 protein is CAWTGQGAGKLFF. CDR3 DNA sequence: TGTGCCTGGACCGGACAGGGCGCGGGAAAACTGTTTTTT. Variable domain in full (rest from reference TRBV30 and TRBJ1-4): SQTIHQWPATLVQPVGSPLSLECTVEGTSNPNLYWYRQAAGRGLQLLFYSVGIGQISSEVPQNLSASRPQDRQFILSSKKLLLSDSGFYLCAWTGQGAGKLFFGSGTQLSVL.

CDR3 amino acids: CASKDSFQGRANEKLFF. The CDR3 coding sequence is TGTGCCAGCAAGGATAGCTTCCAAGGGAGGGCTAATGAAAAACTGTTTTTT. This chain uses TRBV2 with TRBJ1-4; unclear D gene. The ends were cut back, 7 bases at V and 3 bases at J, with 21 bases in the middle. The V gene's germline CDR1 is SNHLY and CDR2 FYNNEI. The CDR3 has 17 residues.

A note on this clonotype: This may stem from a read error, because a much larger clone lies one nucleotide away. This chain connects TRBV20-1 to TRBJ2-7, with TRBD2 identical over 9 bases. From germline, CDR1 is DFQATT and CDR2 SNEGSKA (reference sequence). CDR3 length: 14 residues. CDR3 residues: CSASRLAVHYEQCF. The CDR3, as DNA: TGCAGTGCTAGTCGACTAGCGGTTCATTACGAGCAGTGCTTC.

This chain joins TRBV7-9 and TRBJ2-2; D unresolved. The J call is in doubt because the DNA end fits TRBJ1-4 better. This CDR3 contains 16 residues. The germline V gene has CDR1 SEHNR and CDR2 FQNEAQ (reference sequence). The CDR3 region is CASVRNDLATNEKLFF. The DNA of the CDR3 is TGTGCCAGCGTTCGTAACGACCTCGCAACTAATGAAAAACTGTTTTTT.

This clonotype was observed at least ten times. J is TRBJ2-7 and V is TRBV5-1; 9 bases map to TRBD1. CDR3 length: 15 amino acids. J lost 6 bases, V lost 3 bases, and 10 bases had no gene match. CDR1 and CDR2 (germline): SGHRS, YFSETQ. CDR3 DNA sequence: TGCGCCAGCAGCTGGACAGGGGCAGGGGGAGGCGAGCAGTACTTC. Amino acids: CASSWTGAGGGEQYF.

The chain employs TRBV7-9 and TRBJ1-2; weak D call: TRBD1 (5 bases). The germline CDR1 and CDR2 sequences are SEHNR and FQNEAQ (reference sequence). This CDR3 spans 13 amino acids. Between the trimmed V and J ends, which lost 7 bases and 4 bases, there was a span of 13 bases. Here the CDR3 DNA reads TGTGCCAGCATAGACAGCCGCCTCTATGGCTACACCTTC. It codes for CASIDSRLYGYTF.

V is TRBV24-1 and J is TRBJ1-2; D is possibly TRBD1 (5 bases). This CDR3 contains 13 residues. V shed 4 bases and J shed 7 bases, with 12 bases lying between them. From germline, CDR1 is KGHDR and CDR2 SFDVKD. The CDR3: CATSEWQGGGYTF. DNA for the CDR3: TGTGCCACCAGTGAATGGCAGGGAGGTGGCTACACCTTC.

The sample holds many counts of this clonotype. V is TRBV10-3 and J is TRBJ2-7; D call uncertain. Trimming took off 3 bases at V and 6 bases at J, with 9 bases between the two ends. Germline V gives CDR1 ENHRY, CDR2 SYGVKD. The CDR3 spans 12 residues. The CDR3 DNA reads TGTGCCATCAGTGACTATAACAGCGAGCAGTACTTC. Translation: CAISDYNSEQYF.

This clonotype was seen once. V gene TRBV7-9 combines with J gene TRBJ2-1; TRBD2 matches 9 bases. After removal of 8 bases from V and 0 bases from J, the junction contained 2 bases not matched to a gene. This CDR3 has 14 residues. CDR1 and CDR2 (germline): SEHNR, FQNEAQ (reference sequence). CDR3 amino acids: CASSTSGSYNEQFF. DNA for the CDR3: TGTGCCAGCTCGACTAGCGGCTCCTACAATGAGCAGTTCTTC.

This clonotype was seen ten or more times. The chain recombines TRBV7-9 with TRBJ2-7, with 14 bases identical to TRBD2. The V segment lost 5 bases and the J segment 2 bases; nucleotides outside the gene matches: 5. Germline V gives CDR1 SEHNR, CDR2 FQNEAQ (reference sequence). There are 16 residues in the CDR3. CDR3 nucleotides: TGTGCCAGCAGCGCGGGACTAGCGGGAGAGCCCTACGAGCAGTACTTC. Residues: CASSAGLAGEPYEQYF.

This clonotype was observed at least ten times. The chain combines TRBV7-9 with TRBJ1-1; D might be TRBD1 (6 bases). V was clipped by 7 bases and J by 1 base, with 16 bases between them. CDR3 length equals 15 residues. Germline-derived CDR1 and CDR2 are SEHNR and FQNEAQ (reference sequence). This CDR3 is CASTLGGHPNTEAFF. The CDR3 DNA reads TGTGCCAGCACCCTAGGGGGACATCCGAACACTGAAGCTTTCTTT. The full variable domain, with the rest looked up from reference TRBV7-9 and TRBJ1-1, is DTGVSQNPRHKITKRGQNVTFRCDPISEHNRLYWYRQTLGQGPEFLTYFQNEAQLEKSRLLSDRFSAERPKGSFSTLEIQRTEQGDSAMYLCASTLGGHPNTEAFFGQGTRLTVV.

As regards this clonotype: One junction end does not reproduce the germline sequence, and a read error may be involved. This sequence joins TRBV4-1 and TRBJ2-7, with 7 bases lining up with TRBD1. The CDR3 covers 15 residues. Germline V gene lookup returns CDR1 MGHRA and CDR2 YSYEKL. CDR3 DNA sequence: TGTGCCAGCATCCCCACCGTGGGACAGCCCTACGAGCAGTACTTC. Protein sequence: CASIPTVGQPYEQYF.

This clonotype came up a few times. This sequence joins TRBV18 and TRBJ1-2; D is possibly TRBD1 (6 bases). Germline CDR1 is KGHSH and CDR2 is LQKENI. CDR3 length: 14 amino acids. Between the trimmed V and J ends, which lost 6 bases and 4 bases, there was a span of 15 bases. The CDR3, as DNA: TGTGCCAGCTCTGAAGACGGACAGTCCTATGGCTACACCTTC. Encoded protein: CASSEDGQSYGYTF.

V usage is TRBV29-1 and J usage is TRBJ2-7, with D possibly TRBD2 on 6 matching bases. With 1 base removed from V and 3 bases from J, the gap between germline ends came to 16 bases. There are 15 residues in the CDR3. Germline CDR1 and CDR2: SQVTM and ANQGSEA. CDR3 in amino acids: CSVEARSRGIYEQYF. The CDR3 nucleotides are TGCAGCGTTGAAGCCCGTTCCCGGGGGATCTACGAGCAGTACTTC.

This clonotype was detected only a few times. The chain uses TRBV19 and TRBJ2-5, with 7 bases matching TRBD1. In germline, CDR1 is LNHDA, CDR2 SQIVND (reference sequence). The junction had 5 bases not matched to a gene; V was cut back by 3 bases and J by 1 base. CDR3 length: 15 residues. CDR3 sequence (DNA): TGTGCCAGTAGTATTGCGGACAGGATCCAAGAGACCCAGTACTTC. It encodes CASSIADRIQETQYF.

The rearrangement joins TRBV7-9 to TRBJ1-2, with D unresolved. This CDR3 comprises 18 residues. Looked up from germline, CDR1 is SEHNR and CDR2 is FQNEAQ (reference sequence). V was clipped by 6 bases and J by 1 base, with 24 bases between them. The CDR3: CASRTNTEALGINYGYTF. For the CDR3, the DNA is TGTGCCAGCAGGACGAACACTGAAGCTCTTGGGATTAACTATGGCTACACCTTC.

The rearrangement joins TRBV7-2 to TRBJ1-1; D gene uncertain. The CDR3 sequence is 14 residues long. V lost 4 bases and J 1 base, leaving 10 bases between the germline ends. The germline gives CDR1 SGHTA, CDR2 FQGNSA. Written as DNA, the CDR3 is TGTGCCAGCAGCTCTCCGGCGGCGAACACTGAAGCTTTCTTT. Its protein product is CASSSPAANTEAFF.

Comment on this clonotype: This may arise from a read error, as a much more abundant clone is one base away. The CDR3 does not close with the conserved phenylalanine or tryptophan, likely indicating a read error. The chain is built from TRBV9 and TRBJ2-7; no firm D call. Looked up from germline, CDR1 is SGDLS and CDR2 is YYNGEE. The CDR3 extends over 12 amino acids. Trimming stripped 7 bases from V and 1 base from J, with 9 bases between. CDR3 residues: CASPARSYEQYS. The CDR3 region has the DNA TGTGCCAGCCCAGCTCGGTCCTACGAGCAGTACTCC.

This clonotype was observed at least ten times. The V gene is TRBV29-1, the J gene TRBJ2-7, with TRBD2 identical over 16 bases. This CDR3 has 14 residues. V was pared by 6 bases and J by 5 bases, with 4 bases of the junction left unmatched. Germline V gene data show CDR1 as SQVTM and CDR2 as ANQGSEA. The CDR3 here is CSVGGLAGGDEQYF. The CDR3 nucleotides read TGCAGCGTGGGGGGACTAGCGGGAGGGGACGAGCAGTACTTC.

This clonotype has just a few counts. This chain joins TRBV14 and TRBJ1-3; D ambiguous. CDR3 length: 14 amino acids. Looked up from germline, CDR1 is SGHDN and CDR2 is FVKESK. V gave up 0 bases and J gave up 1 base, with 4 bases separating them. CDR3 sequence reads: CASSQEPSGNTIYF. The CDR3 region has the DNA TGTGCCAGCAGCCAAGAACCTTCTGGAAACACCATATATTTT.

The rearrangement uses TRBV7-9 and TRBJ2-2; 9 positions match TRBD2. Germline V lookup: CDR1 SEHNR, CDR2 FQNEAQ (reference sequence). The trim removed 5 bases at V and 4 bases at J, leaving 5 bases unmatched. The CDR3 loop spans 15 amino acids. The CDR3 reads CASSPPSGITGELFF. The CDR3 DNA reads as TGTGCCAGCAGCCCCCCTAGCGGGATCACCGGGGAGCTGTTTTTT.

This clonotype was observed at least ten times. This chain uses TRBV11-2 with TRBJ2-7, with a weak D call TRBD2 (6 bases). Germline CDR1 is SGHAT and CDR2 is FQNNGV. The V end lost 0 bases, the J end lost 4 bases, and 16 bases lay between the germline ends. The CDR3 contains 16 residues. CDR3 residues: CASSLDLGGVGYEQYF. CDR3 DNA sequence: TGTGCCAGCAGCTTAGACTTGGGGGGTGTCGGATACGAGCAGTACTTC.

The CDR3 protein is CASSSHRARETQYF. The CDR3, as DNA: TGTGCCAGCAGCTCCCACAGGGCGAGAGAGACCCAGTACTTC. The rearrangement joins TRBV10-3 to TRBJ2-5; D is possibly TRBD1 (6 bases). Trimming stripped 10 bases from V and 4 bases from J, with 19 bases between. The CDR3 extends over 14 amino acids. Per the germline V gene, CDR1 is ENHRY and CDR2 is SYGVKD.

J is TRBJ2-5 and V is TRBV5-1; D is unresolved. From germline, CDR1 is SGHRS and CDR2 YFSETQ. Trimming shortened V by 2 bases and J by 5 bases, and 10 bases separated the two germline ends. CDR3 length: 13 residues. CDR3 DNA sequence: TGCGCCAGCAGCTTACGGGTCTGGGAGACCCAGTACTTC. Translated: CASSLRVWETQYF.

The chain combines TRBV20-1 with TRBJ2-7; D unclear. The CDR3 runs 14 residues. CDR1 and CDR2 (germline): DFQATT, SNEGSKA (reference sequence). Deletions cut 3 bases from V and 2 bases from J, with 14 bases between. CDR3 protein: CSASRTLGPYEQYF. CDR3 nucleotide sequence: TGCAGTGCTAGCCGGACGTTGGGTCCCTACGAGCAGTACTTC.